The 9 T cell receptor beta chains below were found in one sample sequenced in a study of blood T cell repertoires in COVID-19. TCRdb's copy holds only in-frame clones and misses some; the assay was immunoSEQ multiplex PCR. The repertoire holds 85,000 to 90,000 clones, with roughly 80% as singletons. Sequenced material: peripheral blood. These receptors were collected from a woman older than 75 with active or convalescent COVID-19.

Only one count was recorded for this clone. The chain couples TRBV14 to TRBJ2-1; no definite D call. The germline V gene has CDR1 SGHDN and CDR2 FVKESK. The V gene lost 4 bases and the J gene lost 5 bases, with 6 bases spanning the gap. This CDR3 is 12 amino acids long. The CDR3 DNA reads TGTGCCAGCAGCCCAAGCAACAATGAGCAGTTCTTC. This sequence encodes CASSPSNNEQFF.

This rearrangement joins TRBV27 to TRBJ2-3, with a possible D match to TRBD2 (5 bases). Germline V gene data show CDR1 as MNHEY and CDR2 as SMNVEV (reference sequence). V was trimmed by 5 bases and J by 6 bases, leaving 6 bases between them. The CDR3 totals 11 residues. The CDR3 sequence: CASSRGDTQYF. Written as DNA, the CDR3 is TGTGCCAGCAGTAGAGGGGATACGCAGTATTTT.

This clone showed up many times. V gene TRBV11-2 combines with J gene TRBJ2-7; D is perhaps TRBD1 (6 bases). The CDR3 runs to 14 residues. In germline, CDR1 is SGHAT, CDR2 FQNNGV. The V end was cut by 6 bases, the J end by 2 bases, with 14 bases between. The CDR3 is CASSALRGTYEQYF. DNA for the CDR3: TGTGCCAGCAGTGCTCTCAGGGGCACCTACGAGCAGTACTTC.

This rearrangement joins TRBV7-3 to TRBJ2-1; 11 nucleotides match TRBD1. Germline assignment: CDR1 SGHTA and CDR2 FQGTGA. V was pared by 8 bases and J by 3 bases, with 6 bases of the junction left unmatched. CDR3 size: 15 residues. CDR3 sequence reads: CASGIGTGGYNEQFF. CDR3 in DNA: TGTGCCAGCGGGATCGGGACAGGGGGCTACAATGAGCAGTTCTTC.

The rearrangement joins TRBV11-2 to TRBJ2-2; no firm D call. Trimming shortened V by 0 bases and J by 6 bases, and 5 bases separated the two germline ends. This CDR3 comprises 13 residues. The germline V gene encodes CDR1 SGHAT and CDR2 FQNNGV. The CDR3 DNA reads TGTGCCAGCAGCTTAGAGCCAGCCGGGGAGCTGTTTTTT. Translated: CASSLEPAGELFF.

This clone was seen only a few times. This chain uses TRBV27 with TRBJ2-7; D unclear. Germline CDR1 MNHEY, CDR2 SMNVEV (reference sequence). This CDR3 region has 15 residues. Trimming pared 3 bases from V and 0 bases from J, leaving 12 bases between. Here the CDR3 reads CASSFWAGSSYEQYF. The DNA of the CDR3 is TGTGCCAGCAGTTTCTGGGCAGGAAGCTCCTACGAGCAGTACTTC.

This chain joins TRBV15 and TRBJ1-4; tentatively, D is TRBD1 (6 bases). The CDR3 spans 14 residues. Trimming stripped 3 bases from V and 5 bases from J, with 10 bases between. In germline, CDR1 is LNHNV, CDR2 YYDKDF (reference sequence). In nucleotides, the CDR3 is TGTGCCACCAGCAGGGGGAGGGGGAATGAAAAACTGTTTTTT. Translating gives CATSRGRGNEKLFF.

The V gene is TRBV4-3, the J gene TRBJ1-2; 8 positions match TRBD1. Germline loops: CDR1 LGHNA, CDR2 YSLEER. V was pared by 1 base and J by 4 bases, with 2 bases of the junction left unmatched. This CDR3 is built from 14 residues. The CDR3 reads CASSQGTGRYGYTF. CDR3 coding DNA: TGCGCCAGCAGCCAAGGGACAGGGCGCTATGGCTACACCTTC.

The V and J genes are TRBV29-1 and TRBJ1-2; D is undetermined. Germline lookup yields CDR1 SQVTM and CDR2 ANQGSEA. The V end was cut by 6 bases, the J end by 0 bases, with 8 bases between. The CDR3 runs 12 residues. CDR3 coding DNA: TGCAGCGTGGCCTCAGCTAACTATGGCTACACCTTC. Translated, it gives CSVASANYGYTF.